This T cell receptor (beta chain) is from a study of blood T cell repertoires in COVID-19. Here immunoSEQ multiplex PCR was the method, and the copy in TCRdb shows in-frame clones only, minus some. The sample yields about 200,000 clones, roughly 90% seen once. The CDR3 consists of 12 residues. Germline V gene data show CDR1 as SQVTM and CDR2 as ANQGSEA. The V end was cut by 4 bases, the J end by 6 bases, with 12 bases between. This TCR was sampled from a man aged 18 to 35 with active or convalescent COVID-19. Sequencing was done on a sample of peripheral blood. The J gene is TRBJ1-2, the V gene TRBV29-1; maybe TRBD1 (6 bases). The CDR3: CSVVAGEHGYTF. The DNA of the CDR3 is TGCAGCGTTGTGGCAGGGGAGCATGGCTACACCTTC.